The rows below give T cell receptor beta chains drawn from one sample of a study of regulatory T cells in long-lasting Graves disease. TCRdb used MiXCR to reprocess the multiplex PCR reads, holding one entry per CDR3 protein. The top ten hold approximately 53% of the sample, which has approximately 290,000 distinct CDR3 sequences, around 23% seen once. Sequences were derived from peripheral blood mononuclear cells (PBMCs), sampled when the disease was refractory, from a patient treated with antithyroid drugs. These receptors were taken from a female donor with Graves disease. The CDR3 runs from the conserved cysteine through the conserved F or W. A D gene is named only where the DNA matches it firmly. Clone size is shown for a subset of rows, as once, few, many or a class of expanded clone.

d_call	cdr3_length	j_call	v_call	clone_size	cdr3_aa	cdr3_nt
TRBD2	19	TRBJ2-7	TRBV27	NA	CASSTIRGGWTSGIYEQYF	TGTGCCAGCAGTACCATTCGCGGGGGGTGGACTAGCGGGATCTACGAGCAGTACTTC
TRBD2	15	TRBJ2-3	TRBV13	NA	CASSPRTSTSDTQYF	TGTGCCAGCAGCCCCCGGACTAGCACCTCAGATACGCAGTATTTT
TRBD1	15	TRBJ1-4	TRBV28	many	CASSSLDRGGEKLFF	TGTGCCAGCAGTTCCCTTGACAGGGGAGGTGAAAAACTGTTTTTT
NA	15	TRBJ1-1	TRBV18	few	CASSPQTGGPTEAFF	TGTGCCAGCTCACCTCAAACGGGGGGTCCCACTGAAGCTTTCTTT
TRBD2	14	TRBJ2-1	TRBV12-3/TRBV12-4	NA	CASRRLAGGHEQFF	TGTGCCAGCAGGAGACTAGCGGGGGGCCATGAGCAGTTCTTC
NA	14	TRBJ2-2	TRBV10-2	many	CASSESSNTGELFF	TGTGCCAGCAGTGAATCCAGCAACACCGGGGAGCTGTTTTTT
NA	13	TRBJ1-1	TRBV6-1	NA	CASRPVQNTEAFF	TGTGCCAGCCGCCCGGTCCAGAACACTGAAGCTTTCTTT
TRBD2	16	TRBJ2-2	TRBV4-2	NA	CASSQRVAGVSGELFF	TGTGCCAGCAGCCAACGGGTAGCGGGAGTTTCCGGGGAGCTGTTTTTT
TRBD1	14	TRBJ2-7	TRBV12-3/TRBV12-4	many	CASSTGTGKDEQYF	TGTGCCAGCAGCACCGGGACAGGAAAGGACGAGCAGTACTTC
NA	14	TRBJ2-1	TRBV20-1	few	CSALESYHRNEQFF	TGCAGTGCCCTAGAAAGCTACCACCGCAATGAGCAGTTCTTC
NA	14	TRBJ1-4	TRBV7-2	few	CASRSSATNEKLFF	TGTGCCAGCAGATCAAGTGCAACTAATGAAAAACTGTTTTTT
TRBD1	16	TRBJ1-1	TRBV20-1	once	CSAIDGRTGMNTEAFF	TGCAGTGCTATAGACGGTCGGACAGGGATGAACACTGAAGCTTTCTTT
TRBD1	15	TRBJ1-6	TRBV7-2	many	CASRPGQGRDSPLHF	TGTGCCAGCAGACCGGGACAGGGGAGGGATTCACCCCTCCACTTT
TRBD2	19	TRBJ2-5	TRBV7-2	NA	CASSLYLSDGTSGKETQYF	TGTGCCAGCAGCTTATATCTCTCCGACGGGACTAGCGGGAAAGAGACCCAGTACTTC
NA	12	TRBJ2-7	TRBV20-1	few	CSARDRTAEQYF	TGCAGTGCTAGAGATCGGACAGCTGAGCAGTACTTC
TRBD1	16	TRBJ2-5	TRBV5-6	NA	CASSWVGTGGVETQYF	TGTGCCAGCAGCTGGGTCGGGACAGGGGGCGTGGAGACCCAGTACTTC
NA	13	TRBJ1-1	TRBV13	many	CASSSTMNTEAFF	TGTGCCAGCAGCTCGACCATGAACACTGAAGCTTTCTTT
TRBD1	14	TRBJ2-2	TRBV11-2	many	CASTSTGSTGELFF	TGTGCCAGCACCTCGACAGGGTCGACCGGGGAGCTGTTTTTT
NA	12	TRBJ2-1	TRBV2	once	CASSEAGDEQFF	TGTGCCAGCAGTGAAGCAGGGGATGAGCAGTTCTTC
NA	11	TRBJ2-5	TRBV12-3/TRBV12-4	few	CASAIQETQYF	TGTGCCAGCGCGATCCAAGAGACCCAGTACTTC
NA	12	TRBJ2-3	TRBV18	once	CASSPAWSKQYF	TGTGCCAGCTCACCAGCGTGGAGTAAGCAGTATTTT
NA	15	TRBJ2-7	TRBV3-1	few	CASSQRGGRAYEQYF	TGTGCCAGCAGCCAGCGAGGCGGTCGAGCCTACGAGCAGTACTTC
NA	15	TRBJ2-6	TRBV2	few	CASSPTGLGANVLTF	TGTGCCAGCAGTCCAACAGGGCTGGGGGCCAACGTCCTGACTTTC
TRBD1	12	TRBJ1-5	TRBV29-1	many	CSVGDRDQPQHF	TGCAGCGTTGGAGACAGGGATCAGCCCCAGCATTTT
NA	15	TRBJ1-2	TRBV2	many	CASSPERQRNYGYTF	TGTGCCAGCAGCCCGGAGAGACAGAGAAATTATGGCTACACCTTC
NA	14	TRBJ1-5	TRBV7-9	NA	CASSRGAGDQPQHF	TGTGCCAGCAGCCGAGGGGCAGGGGATCAGCCCCAGCATTTT
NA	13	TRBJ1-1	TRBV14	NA	CASSQRNSGVAFF	TGTGCCAGCAGCCAACGTAATTCAGGTGTAGCTTTCTTT
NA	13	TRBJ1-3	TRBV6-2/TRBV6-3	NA	CASSSHSGNTIYF	TGTGCCAGCAGTAGTCACTCTGGAAACACCATATATTTT
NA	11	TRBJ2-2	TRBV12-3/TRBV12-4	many	CASSTRQELFF	TGTGCCAGCAGTACGCGACAGGAGCTGTTTTTT
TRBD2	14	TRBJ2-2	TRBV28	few	CASSSGGPAGELFF	TGTGCCAGCTCTAGCGGGGGGCCGGCCGGGGAGCTGTTTTTT
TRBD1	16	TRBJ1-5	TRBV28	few	CASSAGTVYCNQPQHF	TGTGCCAGCAGTGCCGGGACAGTCTATTGCAATCAGCCCCAGCATTTT
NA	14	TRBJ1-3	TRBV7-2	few	CASSSSHSGNTIYF	TGTGCCAGCAGCTCCTCCCACTCTGGAAACACCATATATTTT
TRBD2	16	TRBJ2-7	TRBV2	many	CASSEALLAERYEQYF	TGTGCCAGCAGTGAAGCGCTTCTAGCGGAACGCTACGAGCAGTACTTC
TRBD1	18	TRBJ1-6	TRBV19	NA	CASSMSPLGTGEDSPLHF	TGTGCCAGTAGTATGTCTCCTCTCGGGACAGGGGAAGATTCACCCCTCCACTTT
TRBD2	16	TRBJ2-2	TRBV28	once	CASTLRLAGPTGELFF	TGTGCCAGCACCCTGAGACTAGCGGGACCCACCGGGGAGCTGTTTTTT